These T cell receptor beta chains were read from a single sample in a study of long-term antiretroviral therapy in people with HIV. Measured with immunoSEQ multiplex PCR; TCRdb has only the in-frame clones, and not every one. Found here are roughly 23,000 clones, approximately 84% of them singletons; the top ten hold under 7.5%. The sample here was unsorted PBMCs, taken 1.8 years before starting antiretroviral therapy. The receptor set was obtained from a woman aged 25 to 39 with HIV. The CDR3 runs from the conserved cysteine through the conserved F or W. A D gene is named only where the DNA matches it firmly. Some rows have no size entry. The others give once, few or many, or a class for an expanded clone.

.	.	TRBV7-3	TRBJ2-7	TGTGCCAGCAGCTTAACGGGCACCGGGCCGGCCTACGAGCAGTACTTC	CASSLTGTGPAYEQYF
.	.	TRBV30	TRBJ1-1	TGTGCCTGGAGTGTCTGGGCAGGTGGGAACACTGAAGCTTTCTTT	CAWSVWAGGNTEAFF
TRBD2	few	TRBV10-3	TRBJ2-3	TGTGCCATCAGGGCTTCGGGGGGGGCAGATACGCAGTATTTT	CAIRASGGADTQYF
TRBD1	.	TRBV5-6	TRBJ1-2	TGTGCCAGCAGCTCTCGGGACAGGTCTTCCGGCTACACCTTC	CASSSRDRSSGYTF
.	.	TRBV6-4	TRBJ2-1	TGTGCCAGCTCGGACAGTTGGCCCTACAATGAGCAGTTCTTC	CASSDSWPYNEQFF
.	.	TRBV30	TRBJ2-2	TGTGCCTGGAGTGCCGGCGGGCCCGGGGAGCTGTTTTTT	CAWSAGGPGELFF
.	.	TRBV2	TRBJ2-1	TGTGCCAGCAAGAAACCAGGGGTGTCCTACAATGAGCAGTTCTTC	CASKKPGVSYNEQFF
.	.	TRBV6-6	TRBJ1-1	TGTGCCAGCAGTCCCATATCAGGGTTTCGCTCCGAAGCTTTCTTT	CASSPISGFRSEAFF
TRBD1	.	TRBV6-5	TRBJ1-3	TGTGCCAGCAAACTCGGGACAGCTGGAAACACCATATATTTT	CASKLGTAGNTIYF
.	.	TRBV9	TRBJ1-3	TGTGCCAGCAACCCCGAAAGTGCTGGAAACACCATATATTTT	CASNPESAGNTIYF
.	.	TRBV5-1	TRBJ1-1	TGCGCCAGCGGATACTTGGGCACTGAAGCTTTCTTT	CASGYLGTEAFF
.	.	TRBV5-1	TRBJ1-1	TGCGCCAGCAGCTTGGACGGGAGCATGAACACTGAAGCTTTCTTT	CASSLDGSMNTEAFF
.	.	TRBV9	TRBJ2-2	TGTGCCAGCAGCGTAGTTGGGGCCGGGGAGCTGTTTTTT	CASSVVGAGELFF